The source of this T cell receptor beta chain is a study of blood T cell dynamics during melanoma immunotherapy. Study background: Standard first-line treatment here was pembrolizumab or nivolumab plus ipilimumab in metastatic melanoma.

The study's findings and limits: The study could not tell melanoma-specific clones from general immune activation. The most clonal sorted CD8+ subset, immune-effector cells, was closest to cell-free DNA CDR3 sequences.

Notes on this clone: Its antigen is unidentified.

TCRdb's table, derived via immunoSEQ multiplex PCR, lists solely in-frame clones and lacks some. The sample contains about 550 clones, around 78% of which appear only once. This CDR3 contains 16 residues. Per the germline V gene, CDR1 is MNHNS and CDR2 is SASEGT. The ends were cut back, 2 bases at V and 0 bases at J, with 11 bases in the middle. Time point of the sample: pre-treatment baseline. Immune-effector memory T cells were defined as CD3+ CD4- CD8+ CD45RA- CD45RO-high CD27- CCR7-. Prior systemic cancer therapy, immunosuppressant use and other active malignancies excluded patients. The specimen comprised CD8+ T cells from blood, sampled from a patient treated with checkpoint blockade. This clonotype was sampled from a human donor with melanoma. The chain carries TRBV6-1 and TRBJ2-1; the D is unclear. The CDR3 nucleotides read TGTGCCAGCAGTGAAAGGGAACAGATCTCCTACAATGAGCAGTTCTTC. Translated: CASSEREQISYNEQFF.